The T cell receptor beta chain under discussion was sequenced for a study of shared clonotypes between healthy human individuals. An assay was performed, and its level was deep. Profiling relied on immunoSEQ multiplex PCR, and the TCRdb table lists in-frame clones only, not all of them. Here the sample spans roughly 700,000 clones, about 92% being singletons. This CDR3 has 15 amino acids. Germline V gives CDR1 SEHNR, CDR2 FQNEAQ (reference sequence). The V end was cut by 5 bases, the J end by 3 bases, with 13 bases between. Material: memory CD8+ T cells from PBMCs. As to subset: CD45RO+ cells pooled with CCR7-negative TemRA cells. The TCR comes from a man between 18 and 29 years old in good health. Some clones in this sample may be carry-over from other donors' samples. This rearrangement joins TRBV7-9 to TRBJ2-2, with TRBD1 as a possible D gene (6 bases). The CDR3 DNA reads TGTGCCAGCAGCACGGACAGTAGCTACACCGGGGAGCTGTTTTTT. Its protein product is CASSTDSSYTGELFF.